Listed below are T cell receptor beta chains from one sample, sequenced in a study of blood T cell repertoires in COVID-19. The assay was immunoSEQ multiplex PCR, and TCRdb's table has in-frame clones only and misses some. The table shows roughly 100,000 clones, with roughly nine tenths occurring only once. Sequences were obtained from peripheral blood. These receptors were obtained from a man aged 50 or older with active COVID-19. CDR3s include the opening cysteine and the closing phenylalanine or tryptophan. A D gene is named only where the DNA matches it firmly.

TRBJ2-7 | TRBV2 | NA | CASSEFLSPYEQYF | TGTGCCAGCAGTGAATTTTTGTCTCCCTACGAGCAGTACTTC
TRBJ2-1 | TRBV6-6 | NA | CASSLPGLGVMSQFF | TGTGCCAGCAGTCTCCCGGGACTCGGAGTAATGAGCCAGTTCTTC
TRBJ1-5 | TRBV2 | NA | CASSERQTNQPQHF | TGTGCCAGCAGTGAGCGACAGACCAATCAGCCCCAGCATTTT
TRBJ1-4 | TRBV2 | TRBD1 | CASNGRGKLFF | TGTGCCAGCAACGGCAGGGGGAAACTGTTTTTT
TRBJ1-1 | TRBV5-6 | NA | CASSSTQALNTEAFF | TGTGCCAGCAGCTCTACACAGGCGCTGAACACTGAAGCTTTCTTT
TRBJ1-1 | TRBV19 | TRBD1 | CASSRQGRATEAFF | TGTGCCAGTAGTAGACAGGGGAGAGCCACTGAAGCTTTCTTT
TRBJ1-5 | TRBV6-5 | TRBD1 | CASSRTGSNQPQHF | TGTGCCAGCAGTCGGACAGGGAGCAATCAGCCCCAGCATTTT
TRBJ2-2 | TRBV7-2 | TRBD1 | CASSSSAGGAYTGELFF | TGTGCCAGCAGCTCGTCAGCAGGGGGCGCATACACCGGGGAGCTGTTTTTT
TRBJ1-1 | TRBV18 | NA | CASNGGRNTEAFF | TGTGCCAGCAACGGGGGGCGGAACACTGAAGCTTTCTTT
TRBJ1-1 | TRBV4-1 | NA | CASSQPGRTEAFF | TGCGCCAGCAGCCAACCAGGGCGAACTGAAGCTTTCTTT